Detailed here is one T cell receptor beta chain. Its antigen remains unidentified. The PCR was carried out with 60 Vbeta primers and 13 Jbeta primers. The protocol was immunoSEQ multiplex PCR, while the TCRdb copy is restricted to in-frame clones and leaves out a portion. This repertoire shows nearly 110,000 clones, approximately 70% found once; its top ten account for approximately 0.74%. The data originate from a study of cytomegalovirus exposure and HLA in healthy donors. Overall study: Falling in the Caucasian-associated ancestry cluster were about four fifths of 398 genotyped donors.

The donors gave bone marrow, and they were healthy. This CDR3 region has 15 residues. V was pared by 1 base and J by 0 bases, with 7 bases between. From germline, CDR1 is SEHNR and CDR2 FQNEAQ (reference sequence). Points from the study as a whole: Three chains tied to CMV proved CMV antigen-specific in vitro. Versus the approximately 700-donor mean, an Asian-associated ancestry cluster reportedly showed fewer N-insertions in a later analysis.

Sequenced input: PBMCs. The chain uses TRBV7-9 and TRBJ2-1; D ambiguous. The sequence came from a boy aged 10-17 years in good health and CMV-seronegative. CDR3 in DNA: TGTGCCAGCAGCTTAGTATCGGGCTCCTACAATGAGCAGTTCTTC. As protein: CASSLVSGSYNEQFF.